This entry is about one T cell receptor (beta chain). Antigen unknown. The CDR3 is 14 residues long. V lost 6 bases and J 6 bases, leaving 12 bases between the germline ends. Germline CDR1 is SGHTA and CDR2 is FQGTGA. CD4+CD45RO+CD25- cells were isolated as memory CD4+ T cells. Constant-region reverse primers amplified full-length variable regions, followed by semi-nested Nested Universal Primer A PCR. TCRdb reprocessed the 5' RACE reads with MiXCR, giving one entry per CDR3 protein. Of about 5,300 distinct CDR3 sequences in the sample, 36% are singletons; the top ten hold about 56%. Study results and caveats: Larger-cohort validation covered only one TCR beta V-J rearrangement.

This TCR was sampled from a female donor with breast cancer. This chain joins TRBV7-3 and TRBJ1-6; the D is unclear. Sample: memory CD4+ T cells sorted from blood. The subset was: memory CD4+ T cells, CD4+CD45RO+CD25-. DNA of the CDR3: TGTGCCAGCAGTATAGCAGGCCCTAATTCACCCCTCCACTTT. Translating it yields CASSIAGPNSPLHF. The entire variable domain, with the rest obtained from reference TRBV7-3 and TRBJ1-6, is as follows: GAGVSQTPSNKVTEKGKYVELRCDPISGHTALYWYRQSLGQGPEFLIYFQGTGAADDSGLPNDRFFAVRPEGSVSTLKIQRTERGDSAVYLCASSIAGPNSPLHFGNGTRLTVT.